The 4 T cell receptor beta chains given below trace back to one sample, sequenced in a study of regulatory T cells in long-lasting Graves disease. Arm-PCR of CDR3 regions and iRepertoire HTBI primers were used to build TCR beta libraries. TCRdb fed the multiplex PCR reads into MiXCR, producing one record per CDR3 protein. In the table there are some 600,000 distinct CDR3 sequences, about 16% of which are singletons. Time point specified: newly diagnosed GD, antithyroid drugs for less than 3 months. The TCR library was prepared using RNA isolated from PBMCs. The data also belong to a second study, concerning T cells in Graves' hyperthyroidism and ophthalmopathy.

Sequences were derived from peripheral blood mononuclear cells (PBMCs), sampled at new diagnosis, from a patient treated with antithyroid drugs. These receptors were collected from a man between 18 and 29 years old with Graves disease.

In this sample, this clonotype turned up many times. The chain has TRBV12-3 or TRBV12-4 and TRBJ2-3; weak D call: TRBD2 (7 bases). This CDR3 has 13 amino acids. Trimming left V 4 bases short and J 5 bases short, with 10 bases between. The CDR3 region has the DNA TGTGCCAGCAGTTGGAGGGGGGGAGATACGCAGTATTTT. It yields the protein CASSWRGGDTQYF.

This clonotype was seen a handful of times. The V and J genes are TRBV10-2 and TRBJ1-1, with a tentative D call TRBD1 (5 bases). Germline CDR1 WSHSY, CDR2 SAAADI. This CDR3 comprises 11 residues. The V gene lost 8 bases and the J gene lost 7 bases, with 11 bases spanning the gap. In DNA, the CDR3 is TGCGCCAGCCGGGGGGGAGTTGAAGCTTTCTTT. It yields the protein CASRGGVEAFF.

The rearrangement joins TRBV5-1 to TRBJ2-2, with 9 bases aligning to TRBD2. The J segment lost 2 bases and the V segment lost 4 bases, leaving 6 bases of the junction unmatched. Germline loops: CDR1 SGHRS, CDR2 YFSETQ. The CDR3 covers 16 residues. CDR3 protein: CASSPLTSGNTGELFF. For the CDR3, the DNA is TGCGCCAGCAGCCCACTGACTAGCGGAAACACCGGGGAGCTGTTTTTT. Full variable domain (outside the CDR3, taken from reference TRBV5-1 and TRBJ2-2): KAGVTQTPRYLIKTRGQQVTLSCSPISGHRSVSWYQQTPGQGLQFLFEYFSETQRNKGNFPGRFSGRQFSNSRSEMNVSTLELGDSALYLCASSPLTSGNTGELFFGEGSRLTVL.

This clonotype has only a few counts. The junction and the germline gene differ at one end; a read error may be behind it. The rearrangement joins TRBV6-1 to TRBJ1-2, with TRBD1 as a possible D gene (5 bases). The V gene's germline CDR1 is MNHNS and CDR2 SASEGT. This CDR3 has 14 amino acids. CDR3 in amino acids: CASSARDRYYGCTF. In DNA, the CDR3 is TGTGCCAGCAGTGCCAGGGATCGATACTATGGCTGCACCTTC.